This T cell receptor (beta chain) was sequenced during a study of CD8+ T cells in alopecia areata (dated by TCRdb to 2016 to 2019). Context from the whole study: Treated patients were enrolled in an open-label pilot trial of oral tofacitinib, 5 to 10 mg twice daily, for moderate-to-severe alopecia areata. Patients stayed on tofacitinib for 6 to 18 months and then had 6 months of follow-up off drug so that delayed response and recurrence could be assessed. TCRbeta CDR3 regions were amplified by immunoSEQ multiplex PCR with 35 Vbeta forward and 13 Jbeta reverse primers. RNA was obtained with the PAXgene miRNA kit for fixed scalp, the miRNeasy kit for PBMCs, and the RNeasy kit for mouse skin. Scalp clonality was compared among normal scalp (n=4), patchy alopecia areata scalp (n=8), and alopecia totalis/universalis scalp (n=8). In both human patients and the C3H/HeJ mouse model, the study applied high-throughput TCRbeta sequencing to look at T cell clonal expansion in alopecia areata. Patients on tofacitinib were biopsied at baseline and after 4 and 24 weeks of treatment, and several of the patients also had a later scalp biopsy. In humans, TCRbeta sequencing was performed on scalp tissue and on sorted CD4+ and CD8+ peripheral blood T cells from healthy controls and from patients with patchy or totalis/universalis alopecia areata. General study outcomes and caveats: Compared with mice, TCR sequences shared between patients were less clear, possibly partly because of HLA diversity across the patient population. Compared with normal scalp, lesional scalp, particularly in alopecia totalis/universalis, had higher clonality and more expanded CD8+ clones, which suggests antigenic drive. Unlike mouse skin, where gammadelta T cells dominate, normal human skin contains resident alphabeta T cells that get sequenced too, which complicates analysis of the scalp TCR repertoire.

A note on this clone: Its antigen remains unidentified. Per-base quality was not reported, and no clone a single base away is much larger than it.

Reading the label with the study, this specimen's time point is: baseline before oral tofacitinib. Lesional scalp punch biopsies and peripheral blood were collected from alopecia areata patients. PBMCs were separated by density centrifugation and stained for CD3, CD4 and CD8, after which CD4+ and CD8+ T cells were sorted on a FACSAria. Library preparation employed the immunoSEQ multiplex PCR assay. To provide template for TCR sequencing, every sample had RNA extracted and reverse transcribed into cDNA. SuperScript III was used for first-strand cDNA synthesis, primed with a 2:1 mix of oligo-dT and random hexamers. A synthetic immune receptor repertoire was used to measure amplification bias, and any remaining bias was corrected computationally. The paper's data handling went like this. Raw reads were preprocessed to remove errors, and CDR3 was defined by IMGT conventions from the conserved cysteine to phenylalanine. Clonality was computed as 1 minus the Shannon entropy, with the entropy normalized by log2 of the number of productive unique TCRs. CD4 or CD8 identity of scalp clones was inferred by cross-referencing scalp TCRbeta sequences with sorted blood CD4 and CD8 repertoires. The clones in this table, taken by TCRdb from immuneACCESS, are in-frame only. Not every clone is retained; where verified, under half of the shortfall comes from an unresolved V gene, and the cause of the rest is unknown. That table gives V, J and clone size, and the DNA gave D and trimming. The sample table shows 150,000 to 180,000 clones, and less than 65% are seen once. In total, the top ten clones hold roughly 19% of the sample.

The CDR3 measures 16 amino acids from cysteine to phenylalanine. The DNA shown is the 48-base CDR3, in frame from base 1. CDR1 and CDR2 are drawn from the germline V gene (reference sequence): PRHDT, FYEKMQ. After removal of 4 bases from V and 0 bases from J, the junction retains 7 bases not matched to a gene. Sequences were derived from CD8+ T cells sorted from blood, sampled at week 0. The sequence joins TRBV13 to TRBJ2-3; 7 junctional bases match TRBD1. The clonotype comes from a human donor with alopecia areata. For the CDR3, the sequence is CASSSRTGKSTDTQYF. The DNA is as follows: TGTGCCAGCAGCTCCAGGACAGGTAAAAGCACAGATACGCAGTATTTT.